Each of the 31 T cell receptor beta chains below was sequenced from the same sample in a study of radiation and T cells in renal cell carcinoma. Sequencing was performed with immunoSEQ multiplex PCR; in TCRdb, only in-frame clones are kept and a portion is missing. Of 150,000 to 200,000 clones listed, roughly 90% were seen once; the top ten hold 10% to 12%. Time point of the sample: blood 4 weeks post-SBRT, at nephrectomy. Stated treatment: 15 Gy SBRT to primary tumor, nephrectomy 4 weeks later. The sequencing used blood, collected from a patient whose treatment included radiotherapy and nephrectomy. Every receptor here comes from a woman between 45 and 65 years old with renal cell carcinoma.

The chain is built from TRBV5-6 and TRBJ1-4; D is undetermined. There are 14 residues in the CDR3. Germline V CDR1 and CDR2: SGHDT, YYEEEE. V was shortened by 3 bases and J by 7 bases, with 13 bases between the two germline ends. The CDR3 loop reads CASSYWEVSEKLFF. The CDR3 region has the DNA TGTGCCAGCAGCTATTGGGAAGTGAGTGAAAAACTGTTTTTT.

This chain connects TRBV29-1 to TRBJ2-3; D is possibly TRBD1 (5 bases). In germline, CDR1 is SQVTM, CDR2 ANQGSEA. Trimming removed 2 bases at V and 1 base at J, with 7 bases between. This CDR3 is built from 13 residues. The CDR3 coding sequence is TGCAGCGTTGAAAGGGGTGGCACAGATACGCAGTATTTT. As protein: CSVERGGTDTQYF.

The chain has TRBV5-1 and TRBJ2-1, with 15 bases matching TRBD2. V was pared by 2 bases and J by 0 bases, with 3 bases of the junction left unmatched. Germline values: CDR1 SGHRS, CDR2 YFSETQ. This CDR3 is 18 amino acids long. In nucleotides, the CDR3 is TGCGCCAGCAGCTTTGGACTAGCGGGGGGGAGCTCCTACAATGAGCAGTTCTTC. It translates to CASSFGLAGGSSYNEQFF.

This clone appeared a single time. The chain recombines TRBV5-1 with TRBJ2-5; 8 bases match TRBD2. Germline CDR1 is SGHRS and CDR2 is YFSETQ. The ends lost 0 bases at V and 9 bases at J; junction bases unmatched: 7. The CDR3 consists of 14 residues. The CDR3 coding sequence is TGCGCCAGCAGCTTGGTTCTTAGCGGGGAGCCCCAGTACTTC. Its translation: CASSLVLSGEPQYF.

This sequence joins TRBV6-1 and TRBJ1-2; D might be TRBD1 (5 bases). V was shortened by 1 base and J by 7 bases, with 10 bases between the two germline ends. The CDR3 runs 13 residues. The V gene's germline CDR1 is MNHNS and CDR2 SASEGT. The CDR3 spells CASSEVGGTGYTF. The CDR3 DNA reads as TGTGCCAGCAGTGAAGTGGGAGGGACTGGCTACACCTTC.

The chain carries TRBV2 and TRBJ1-3; maybe TRBD1 (6 bases). The V end was cut by 6 bases, the J end by 2 bases, with 14 bases between. Looked up from germline, CDR1 is SNHLY and CDR2 is FYNNEI. The length of the CDR3 is 15 residues. This CDR3 is CASSGGTMTGNTIYF. The CDR3 DNA reads as TGTGCCAGCAGCGGGGGCACAATGACTGGAAACACCATATATTTT.

This clone was counted once. This chain links TRBV4-3 with TRBJ1-2; no clear D. Trimming removed 3 bases at V and 3 bases at J, with 17 bases between. The germline gives CDR1 LGHNA, CDR2 YSLEER. This CDR3 comprises 16 residues. CDR3: CASSQGSGPSHYGYTF. The CDR3 region has the DNA TGCGCCAGCAGCCAGGGCTCAGGTCCTTCCCACTATGGCTACACCTTC.

This chain connects TRBV29-1 to TRBJ2-7; 7 bases agree with TRBD1. Trimming took 5 bases from V and 7 from J; bases not matched to a gene: 8. This CDR3 contains 12 residues. The germline CDR1 and CDR2 sequences are SQVTM and ANQGSEA. This chain's CDR3 is CSVLRSTGEQYF. DNA for the CDR3: TGCAGCGTTCTTAGATCGACAGGGGAGCAGTACTTC.

The J gene is TRBJ2-3, the V gene TRBV9; D unclear. The germline V gene encodes CDR1 SGDLS and CDR2 YYNGEE. The CDR3 length is 16 residues. The germline V and J ends were trimmed by 0 bases and 1 base, with 12 bases remaining between them. DNA for the CDR3: TGTGCCAGCAGCGTAGGACCGAGCCCAGGCACAGATACGCAGTATTTT. Encoded protein: CASSVGPSPGTDTQYF.

The rearrangement joins TRBV7-9 to TRBJ2-1, with a weak D call TRBD1 (6 bases). This CDR3 spans 16 amino acids. Trimming took off 6 bases at V and 6 bases at J, with 21 bases between the two ends. CDR1 and CDR2 from the germline V gene are SEHNR and FQNEAQ (reference sequence). CDR3 protein: CASSSRGIGQINEQFF. As DNA, the CDR3 is TGTGCCAGCAGTTCTCGGGGAATAGGACAGATCAATGAGCAGTTCTTC.

The chain combines TRBV29-1 with TRBJ1-1; D is undetermined. CDR3 length: 12 amino acids. Trimming shortened V by 3 bases and J by 1 base, and 6 bases separated the two germline ends. Germline assignment: CDR1 SQVTM and CDR2 ANQGSEA. CDR3 DNA: TGCAGCGTTGAGGACGGGAACACTGAAGCTTTCTTT. This codes for CSVEDGNTEAFF.

The J gene is TRBJ2-3, the V gene TRBV10-3; unclear D gene. The V and J ends lost 6 bases and 0 bases respectively, with 10 bases between them. The CDR3 length is 14 residues. Per germline, CDR1 ENHRY and CDR2 SYGVKD. The CDR3 sequence: CAIRKVGSTDTQYF. CDR3 sequence (DNA): TGTGCCATCAGGAAGGTAGGGAGCACAGATACGCAGTATTTT.

The CDR3 reads CASSDLSGGAYNEQFF. The CDR3 DNA reads as TGCGCCAGCAGCGATCTTAGCGGGGGGGCCTACAATGAGCAGTTCTTC. J is TRBJ2-1 and V is TRBV5-1; 11 bases agree with TRBD2. The CDR3 length is 16 residues. The V segment lost 4 bases and the J segment 2 bases; nucleotides outside the gene matches: 5. The germline V gene encodes CDR1 SGHRS and CDR2 YFSETQ.

The chain employs TRBV7-3 and TRBJ1-1; unclear D gene. The CDR3 sequence is 15 residues long. V was pared by 2 bases and J by 1 base, with 11 bases between. Germline V gives CDR1 SGHTA, CDR2 FQGTGA. This CDR3 is CASSLEGYGNTEAFF. CDR3 bases: TGTGCCAGCAGCTTAGAGGGTTACGGGAACACTGAAGCTTTCTTT.

As concerns this clone: At one of its ends the junction is not consistent with the germline gene, which may arise from a read error. This sequence joins TRBV5-8 and TRBJ1-2; D remains unclear. Germline loops: CDR1 SGHTS, CDR2 YDEGEE. The CDR3 covers 15 residues. The DNA of the CDR3 is TGTGCCAGCAGCTGGGGTATTGGGATGGGCCATGGATACACCTTC. Protein sequence: CASSWGIGMGHGYTF.

This clone was seen just once. The chain is built from TRBV10-3 and TRBJ2-7, with 7 bases aligning to TRBD1. In germline, CDR1 is ENHRY, CDR2 SYGVKD. V trimming: 3 bases; J trimming: 7 bases; junction bases outside the gene matches: 6. The CDR3 sequence is 13 residues long. CDR3 sequence reads: CAISDGTVGEQYF. The CDR3, as DNA: TGTGCCATCAGTGATGGGACAGTGGGTGAGCAGTACTTC.

V usage is TRBV11-2 and J usage is TRBJ1-2; TRBD1 might be the D (5 bases). The CDR3 runs 14 residues. The V gene lost 6 bases and the J gene lost 4 bases, with 15 bases spanning the gap. Germline assignment: CDR1 SGHAT and CDR2 FQNNGV. The CDR3 region is CASRSYEGFYGYTF. DNA for the CDR3: TGTGCCAGCAGGTCATATGAGGGGTTCTATGGCTACACCTTC.

The CDR3 region is CASSPEPTGSYGYTF. The DNA of the CDR3 is TGCGCCAGCAGCCCGGAGCCGACAGGGTCATATGGCTACACCTTC. This chain connects TRBV5-1 to TRBJ1-2; 7 bases are shared with TRBD1. Germline assignment: CDR1 SGHRS and CDR2 YFSETQ. V shed 4 bases and J 5 bases; nucleotides not matched to a gene: 11. There are 15 residues in the CDR3.

This rearrangement joins TRBV6-5 to TRBJ2-7; D might be TRBD1 (6 bases). Germline lookup yields CDR1 MNHEY and CDR2 SVGAGI. The CDR3 consists of 13 residues. Trimming took 6 bases from V and 3 from J, leaving 12 bases between them. CDR3 sequence reads: CASSSPQGYEQYF. The CDR3 region has the DNA TGTGCCAGCAGCTCCCCACAGGGCTACGAGCAGTACTTC.

CDR3 loop: CASRTPEMANTEAFF. CDR3 nucleotides: TGTGCCAGCAGAACCCCTGAGATGGCGAACACTGAAGCTTTCTTT. The genes are TRBV6-6 and TRBJ1-1; D is ambiguous. From germline, CDR1 is MNHNY and CDR2 SVGAGI (reference sequence). This CDR3 comprises 15 residues. V dropped 6 bases and J dropped 1 base, with 15 bases sitting between them.

This rearrangement joins TRBV14 to TRBJ2-7; D is unresolved. The germline V gene has CDR1 SGHDN and CDR2 FVKESK. The CDR3 consists of 12 residues. V was cut by 4 bases and J by 3 bases, with 7 bases left in between. In DNA form, the CDR3 reads TGTGCCAGCAGCCCACAGAACTACGAGCAGTACTTC. Protein sequence: CASSPQNYEQYF.

The V gene is TRBV5-1, the J gene TRBJ1-2; possibly TRBD1 for D (6 bases). V was cut by 4 bases and J by 7 bases, with 20 bases left in between. The germline V gene has CDR1 SGHRS and CDR2 YFSETQ. CDR3 length: 15 residues. CDR3 loop: CASSPLGAGRSGYTF. DNA for the CDR3: TGCGCCAGCAGCCCCCTGGGGGCGGGACGGAGTGGCTACACCTTC.

This clone appeared once. The DNA for the CDR3 is TGTGCCAGCAGCCACCCCGGGACTACCATCTACGAGCAGTACTTC. Translating it yields CASSHPGTTIYEQYF. The chain couples TRBV4-2 to TRBJ2-7; 7 bases are a match to TRBD2. V trimming: 3 bases; J trimming: 3 bases; junction bases outside the gene matches: 8. The germline gives CDR1 LGHNA, CDR2 YNFKEQ. The CDR3 is 15 residues long.

This clone was observed once. The chain carries TRBV7-8 and TRBJ2-7; tentatively, D is TRBD1 or TRBD2 (5 bases each). The CDR3 is 14 amino acids. Trimming removed 4 bases at V and 2 bases at J, with 12 bases between. Germline V CDR1 and CDR2: SGHVS, FQNEAQ. The CDR3 sequence: CASSSGTRAYEQYF. The CDR3 DNA reads TGTGCCAGCAGCTCCGGGACCAGAGCCTACGAGCAGTACTTC.

This clone was detected many times. V usage is TRBV19 and J usage is TRBJ1-2; D ambiguous. CDR1 LNHDA and CDR2 SQIVND come from the germline V gene (reference sequence). V dropped 3 bases and J dropped 3 bases, with 11 bases sitting between them. CDR3 length equals 14 residues. The CDR3 loop is CASSITVTDYGYTF. Written as DNA, the CDR3 is TGTGCCAGTAGTATTACGGTGACGGACTATGGCTACACCTTC.

The J gene is TRBJ2-7, the V gene TRBV6-1, with D uncertain. Trimming cost V 3 bases and J 1 base, with 13 bases left between them. The germline V gene encodes CDR1 MNHNS and CDR2 SASEGT. CDR3 length: 15 residues. The DNA for the CDR3 is TGTGCCAGCAGTGATTTGGGGTCTCGTTCCTACGAGCAGTACTTC. Protein sequence: CASSDLGSRSYEQYF.

The chain employs TRBV4-2 and TRBJ2-3, with TRBD2 identical over 10 bases. Germline CDR1 and CDR2: LGHNA and YNFKEQ. V shed 1 base, J shed 1 base, and the junction held 2 bases outside the gene matches. The CDR3 sequence is 16 residues long. CDR3 sequence (DNA): TGTGCCAGCAGCCAAGGAACTAGCGGGGGCACAGATACGCAGTATTTT. Protein sequence: CASSQGTSGGTDTQYF.

The chain links TRBV4-1 to TRBJ2-1; D gene ambiguous. Trimming took off 5 bases at V and 8 bases at J, with 7 bases between the two ends. This CDR3 has 11 amino acids. The germline V gene encodes CDR1 MGHRA and CDR2 YSYEKL. The CDR3 DNA follows: TGCGCCAGCAGCTCCACCTATGAGCAGTTCTTC. Residues: CASSSTYEQFF.

This chain connects TRBV25-1 to TRBJ1-2; 9 nucleotides align to TRBD1. The CDR3 spans 14 residues. Unmatched junction bases numbered 9, after V lost 8 bases and J lost 5 bases. Germline CDR1 and CDR2: MGHDK and SYGVNS. The CDR3 is CASYSGQGPYGYTF. The CDR3 DNA sequence: TGTGCCAGCTACTCGGGACAGGGACCGTATGGCTACACCTTC.

The genes are TRBV7-2 and TRBJ1-1; D unclear. The CDR3 sequence is 14 residues long. Between the trimmed V and J ends, which lost 1 base and 0 bases, there was a span of 6 bases. Germline CDR1 SGHTA, CDR2 FQGNSA. The CDR3 sequence: CASSLDILNTEAFF. The DNA of the CDR3 is TGTGCCAGCAGCTTAGACATATTGAACACTGAAGCTTTCTTT.

This chain joins TRBV5-6 and TRBJ2-7, with 11 bases matching TRBD1. The CDR3 is made up of 15 amino acids. J lost 6 bases, V lost 4 bases, and 9 bases had no gene match. The germline gives CDR1 SGHDT, CDR2 YYEEEE. Here the CDR3 reads CASSASDRGRGEQYF. The CDR3 region has the DNA TGTGCCAGCAGCGCCTCGGACAGGGGGCGAGGCGAGCAGTACTTC.